This T cell receptor (beta chain) stems from a study of T-cell memory formation after mild COVID-19. Study results and limitations: The appearance of some responding clones in pre-infection memory suggested that cross-reactive memory joined. Mainly in CM and EM were contracting CD4+ clones; CD8+ were in EMRA. Still unconfirmed is whether the second-wave clones peaking on day 37 recognized SARS-CoV-2.

This clonotype has more than one count but fewer than ten. Its antigen remains unidentified. Per the germline V gene, CDR1 is DFQATT and CDR2 is SNEGSKA (reference sequence). Trimming took 6 bases from V and 6 from J; bases not matched to a gene: 12. The CDR3 loop spans 14 amino acids. Each CDR3 protein is one row after TCRdb ran MiXCR on the 5' RACE reads. The sample includes fewer than 300,000 distinct CDR3 sequences, approximately 16% of them seen just once. This TCR derives from a man aged 18 to 35 who had mild COVID-19 (a few samples of this study predate the infection). Cell type and time point are not known. What was sequenced was PBMCs or a T cell subset sorted from them (not recorded which). The chain recombines TRBV20-1 with TRBJ2-3; 7 nucleotides align to TRBD1. The CDR3 here is CSASRDSRGDTQYF. DNA for the CDR3: TGCAGTGCCTCTAGGGACAGTAGGGGGGATACGCAGTATTTT.